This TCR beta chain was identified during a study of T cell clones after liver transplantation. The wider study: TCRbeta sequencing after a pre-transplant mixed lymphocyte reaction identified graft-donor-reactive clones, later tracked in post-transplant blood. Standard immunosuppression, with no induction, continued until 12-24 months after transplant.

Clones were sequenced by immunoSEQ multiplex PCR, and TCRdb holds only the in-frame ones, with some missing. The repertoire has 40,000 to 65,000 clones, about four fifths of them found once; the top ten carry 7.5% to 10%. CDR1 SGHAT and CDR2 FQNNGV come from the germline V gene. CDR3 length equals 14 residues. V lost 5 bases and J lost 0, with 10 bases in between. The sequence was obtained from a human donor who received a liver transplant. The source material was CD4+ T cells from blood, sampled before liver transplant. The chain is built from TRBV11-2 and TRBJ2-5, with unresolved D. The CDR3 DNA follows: TGTGCCAGCAGCCCCAGTTCAGACCAAGAGACCCAGTACTTC. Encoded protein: CASSPSSDQETQYF.